The TCR beta chain described here comes from a study of T cell changes during pregnancy in multiple sclerosis. Sequenced by immunoSEQ multiplex PCR; TCRdb stores in-frame clones only, minus some. In the table there are under 50,000 clones, under 95% of which are singletons. The sample was CD4+ T cells from peripheral blood mononuclear cells, taken in the third trimester of pregnancy. This TCR derives from a female donor with multiple sclerosis, enrolled in a pregnancy study.

Written as DNA, the CDR3 is TGTGCCAGCACATCGGGACAGGGGGCGATCGCTTTCTTT. This encodes CASTSGQGAIAFF. This chain uses TRBV7-9 with TRBJ1-1; 12 nucleotides agree with TRBD1. The germline gives CDR1 SEHNR, CDR2 FQNEAQ (reference sequence). The CDR3 consists of 13 residues. J lost 11 bases, V lost 7 bases, and 8 bases had no gene match.